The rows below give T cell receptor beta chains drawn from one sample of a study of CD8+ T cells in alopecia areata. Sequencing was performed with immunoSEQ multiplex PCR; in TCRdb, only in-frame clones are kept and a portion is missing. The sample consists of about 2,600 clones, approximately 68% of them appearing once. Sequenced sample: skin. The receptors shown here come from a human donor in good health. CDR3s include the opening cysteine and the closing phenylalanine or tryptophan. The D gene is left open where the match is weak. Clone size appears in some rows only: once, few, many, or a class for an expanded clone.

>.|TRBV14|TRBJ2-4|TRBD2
CASSLLAGAKNIQYF
TGTGCCAGCAGCCTACTAGCGGGGGCCAAAAACATTCAGTACTTC
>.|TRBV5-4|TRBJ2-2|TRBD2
CASSLVGLGLAAGELFF
TGTGCCAGCAGCTTGGTGGGCCTGGGACTAGCTGCCGGGGAGCTGTTTTTT
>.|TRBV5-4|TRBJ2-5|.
CASSWGGRGGLETQYF
TGTGCCAGCAGCTGGGGGGGGCGGGGAGGCTTGGAGACCCAGTACTTC
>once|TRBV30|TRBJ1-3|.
CAWSDSGNTIYF
TGTGCCTGGAGTGACTCTGGAAACACCATATATTTT
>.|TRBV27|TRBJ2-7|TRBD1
CASSAAGPTGAYEQYF
TGTGCCAGCAGCGCAGCCGGCCCGACAGGGGCCTACGAGCAGTACTTC
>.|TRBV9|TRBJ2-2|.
CASSPAGRIPGELFF
TGTGCCAGCAGCCCGGCTGGGAGAATCCCCGGGGAGCTGTTTTTT
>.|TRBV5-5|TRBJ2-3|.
CASRGPFTDTQYF
TGTGCCAGCAGGGGTCCCTTCACAGATACGCAGTATTTT
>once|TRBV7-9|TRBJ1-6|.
CASSPAGANSPLHF
TGTGCCAGCAGCCCGGCGGGGGCGAATTCACCCCTCCACTTT
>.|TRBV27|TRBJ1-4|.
CASSPRAVETTNEKLFF
TGTGCCAGCAGCCCGCGTGCCGTCGAAACAACTAATGAAAAACTGTTTTTT
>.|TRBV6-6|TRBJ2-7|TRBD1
CASSHRDSSSYEQYF
TGTGCCAGCAGTCACCGGGACAGCAGCTCCTACGAGCAGTACTTC
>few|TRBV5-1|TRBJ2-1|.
CASSVTAGTLLNEQFF
TGCGCCAGCAGCGTTACAGCAGGGACCCTACTCAATGAGCAGTTCTTC
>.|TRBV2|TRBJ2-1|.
CASREPGQLSYNEQFF
TGTGCCAGCAGGGAGCCTGGACAGCTTTCCTACAATGAGCAGTTCTTC
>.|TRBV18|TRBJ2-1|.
CASSPNPDHIQFF
TGTGCCAGCTCACCAAATCCGGACCACATTCAGTTCTTC
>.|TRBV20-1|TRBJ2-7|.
CSARKGNEQYF
TGCAGTGCTAGAAAGGGGAACGAGCAGTACTTC
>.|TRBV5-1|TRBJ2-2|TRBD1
CASSLMTGITGELFF
TGCGCCAGCAGCTTGATGACAGGGATCACCGGGGAGCTGTTTTTT
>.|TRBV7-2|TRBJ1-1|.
CASMRELRNTEAFF
TGTGCCAGCATGAGGGAGCTTCGGAACACTGAAGCTTTCTTT
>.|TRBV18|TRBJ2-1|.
CASSPLPPQRSYNEQFF
TGTGCCAGCTCACCCCTTCCCCCGCAGCGGAGCTACAATGAGCAGTTCTTC
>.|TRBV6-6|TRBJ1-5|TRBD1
CASSYSMGRGGQPQHF
TGTGCCAGCAGTTACTCGATGGGCAGGGGGGGTCAGCCCCAGCATTTT
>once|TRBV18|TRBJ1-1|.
CASSPQVLGSNTEAFF
TGTGCCAGCTCACCTCAGGTTTTGGGGTCGAACACTGAAGCTTTCTTT
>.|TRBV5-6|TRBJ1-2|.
CASSLGSWGFNYGYTF
TGTGCCAGCAGCTTGGGGTCGTGGGGCTTTAACTATGGCTACACCTTC
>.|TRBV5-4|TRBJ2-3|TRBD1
CASRDRSTDTQYF
TGTGCCAGCCGGGACAGGAGCACAGATACGCAGTATTTT
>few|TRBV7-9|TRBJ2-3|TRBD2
CASSLPRRTSGGAGDTQYF
TGTGCCAGCAGCTTACCCCGCCGAACTAGCGGGGGGGCAGGTGATACGCAGTATTTT
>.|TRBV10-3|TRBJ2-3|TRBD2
CAIRTSGGADTQYF
TGTGCCATCAGGACTAGCGGGGGGGCAGATACGCAGTATTTT
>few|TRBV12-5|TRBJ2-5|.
CASGSRPLQETQYF
TGTGCTAGTGGTTCGAGACCTCTTCAAGAGACCCAGTACTTC
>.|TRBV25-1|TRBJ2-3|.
CASEGGTSTDTQYF
TGTGCCAGCGAGGGGGGGACTAGCACAGATACGCAGTATTTT
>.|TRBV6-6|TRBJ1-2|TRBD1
CASSPTGDYGYTF
TGTGCCAGCAGTCCCACAGGGGACTATGGCTACACCTTC
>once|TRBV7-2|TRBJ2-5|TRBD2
CASSLDRRGSGVVKETQYF
TGTGCCAGCAGCTTAGATCGCAGGGGTAGCGGGGTGGTAAAAGAGACCCAGTACTTC
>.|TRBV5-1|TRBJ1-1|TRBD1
CASSLYRGPMNTEAFF
TGCGCCAGCAGCTTATACAGGGGGCCCATGAACACTGAAGCTTTCTTT
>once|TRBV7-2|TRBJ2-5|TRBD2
CASSPLPTSIQTQYF
TGTGCCAGCAGCCCACTTCCGACTAGCATCCAGACCCAGTACTTC
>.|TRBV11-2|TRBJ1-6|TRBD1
CASSFRDRAYSPLHF
TGTGCCAGCAGCTTCCGGGACAGGGCTTATTCACCCCTCCACTTT
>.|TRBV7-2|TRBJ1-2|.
CASSLQGGQGGYTF
TGTGCCAGCAGCTTACAGGGTGGTCAGGGTGGCTACACCTTC
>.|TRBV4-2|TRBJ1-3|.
CASSQDNRKLSGNTIYF
TGTGCCAGCAGCCAAGATAACCGGAAACTCTCTGGAAACACCATATATTTT
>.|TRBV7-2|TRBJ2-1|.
CASSFSGVREQFF
TGTGCCAGCAGCTTTTCAGGGGTGCGTGAGCAGTTCTTC
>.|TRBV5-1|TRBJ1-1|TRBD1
CASSYGDRGTEAFF
TGCGCCAGCAGCTACGGGGACAGGGGCACTGAAGCTTTCTTT
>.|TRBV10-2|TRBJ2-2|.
CASSELLSGELFF
TGCGCCAGCAGTGAGTTATTGTCCGGGGAGCTGTTTTTT
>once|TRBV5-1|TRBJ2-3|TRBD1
CASTPGQGVDTQYF
TGCGCCAGCACACCGGGACAGGGTGTGGATACGCAGTATTTT
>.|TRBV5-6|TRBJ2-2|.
CASSLWGRNTGELFF
TGTGCCAGCAGCTTGTGGGGACGAAACACCGGGGAGCTGTTTTTT
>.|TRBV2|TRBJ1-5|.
CASSEGAYIKPQHF
TGTGCCAGCAGTGAAGGGGCGTATATCAAGCCCCAGCATTTT
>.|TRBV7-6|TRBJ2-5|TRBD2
CASSLGLAGQETQYF
TGTGCCAGCAGCTTAGGACTAGCGGGTCAAGAGACCCAGTACTTC
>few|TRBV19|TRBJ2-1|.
CASSRSRDLPIEQFF
TGTGCCAGTAGTCGGTCCAGGGACCTTCCAATTGAGCAGTTCTTC
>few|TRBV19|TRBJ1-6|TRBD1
CASSMGTGADSPLHF
TGTGCCAGTAGTATGGGGACAGGAGCCGATTCACCCCTCCACTTT
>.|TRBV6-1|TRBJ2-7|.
CASRRDGPYEQYF
TGTGCCAGCAGGCGGGACGGCCCCTACGAGCAGTACTTC
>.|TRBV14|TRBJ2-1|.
CASSQGWGQGINEQFF
TGTGCCAGCAGCCAAGGTTGGGGCCAGGGGATCAATGAGCAGTTCTTC
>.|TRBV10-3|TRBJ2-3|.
CASGPGDTDTQYF
TGTGCCAGCGGACCGGGGGACACAGATACGCAGTATTTT
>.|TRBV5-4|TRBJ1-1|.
CASSSPTSGRDTEAFF
TGTGCCAGCAGCTCCCCCACATCGGGGAGGGACACTGAAGCTTTCTTT
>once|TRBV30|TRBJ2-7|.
CAWRKTLPPWGRGEYEQYF
TGTGCCTGGAGAAAAACCCTGCCCCCCTGGGGCAGGGGCGAGTACGAGCAGTACTTC
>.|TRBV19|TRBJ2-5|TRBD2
CASSIRRLAGWQETQYF
TGTGCCAGTAGTATACGCCGACTAGCGGGGTGGCAAGAGACCCAGTACTTC
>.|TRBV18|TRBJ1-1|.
CASQTEANTEAFF
TGTGCCAGTCAAACAGAGGCGAACACTGAAGCTTTCTTT
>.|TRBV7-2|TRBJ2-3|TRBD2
CASSLDGVAGGVDTQYF
TGTGCCAGCAGCTTAGATGGGGTAGCGGGGGGGGTTGATACGCAGTATTTT
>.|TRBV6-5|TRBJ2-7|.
CASSYSAHQPYEQYF
TGTGCCAGCAGTTACTCGGCACACCAGCCCTACGAGCAGTACTTC
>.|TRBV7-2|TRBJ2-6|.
CASSPQSPTVSGANVLTF
TGTGCCAGCAGCCCTCAGTCCCCAACAGTCTCTGGGGCCAACGTCCTGACTTTC
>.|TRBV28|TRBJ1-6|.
CASSFDLEGFYNSPLHF
TGTGCCAGCAGTTTTGATTTGGAGGGTTTCTATAATTCACCCCTCCACTTT
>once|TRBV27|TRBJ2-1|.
CASSLWFSFGSRYNEQFF
TGTGCCAGCAGTTTATGGTTTAGCTTCGGCAGTCGCTACAATGAGCAGTTCTTC
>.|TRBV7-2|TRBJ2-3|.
CASSLSQKTQYF
TGTGCCAGCAGCTTGTCCCAAAAAACGCAGTATTTT
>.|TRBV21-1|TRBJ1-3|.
CASRDSLAQHARNTIYF
TGTGCCAGCAGGGACTCTCTAGCACAACACGCACGAAACACCATATATTTT
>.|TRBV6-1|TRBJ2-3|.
CASSPDGGGTDTQYF
TGTGCCAGCAGTCCGGACGGAGGCGGCACAGATACGCAGTATTTT
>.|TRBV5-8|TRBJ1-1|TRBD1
CASSFTQGANTEAFF
TGTGCCAGCAGCTTTACCCAGGGGGCGAACACTGAAGCTTTCTTT